This TCR beta chain was captured in a study of CD8 T cells in ankylosing spondylitis. Study-wide findings and caveats: Reports say disease-linked clones showed up significantly more in matched ankylosing spondylitis synovial fluid. Under 10 highly homologous variants formed a TCR beta motif that appeared characteristic of ankylosing spondylitis blood.

As the method for making TCR beta libraries, quantitative 5'-RACE with molecular barcodes was used. TCRdb itself ran the 5' RACE reads through MiXCR, one entry per CDR3 protein. The sample contains approximately 340,000 distinct CDR3 sequences, about 15% of which appear only once. Turning to this clonotype: Its antigen remains unidentified.

The germline V gene has CDR1 MGHDK and CDR2 SYGVNS. CDR3 length: 13 amino acids. The trim removed 6 bases at V and 3 bases at J, leaving 5 bases unmatched. This rearrangement joins TRBV25-1 to TRBJ2-7; TRBD2 aligns across 7 bases. Sample: blood, either unsorted or a sorted T cell fraction (not recorded which). This clonotype originated in a male donor with ankylosing spondylitis or in good health (not recorded which). The CDR3 DNA follows: TGTGCCAGCAGCATAGCGGGCAGCTACGAGCAGTACTTC. This sequence encodes CASSIAGSYEQYF.